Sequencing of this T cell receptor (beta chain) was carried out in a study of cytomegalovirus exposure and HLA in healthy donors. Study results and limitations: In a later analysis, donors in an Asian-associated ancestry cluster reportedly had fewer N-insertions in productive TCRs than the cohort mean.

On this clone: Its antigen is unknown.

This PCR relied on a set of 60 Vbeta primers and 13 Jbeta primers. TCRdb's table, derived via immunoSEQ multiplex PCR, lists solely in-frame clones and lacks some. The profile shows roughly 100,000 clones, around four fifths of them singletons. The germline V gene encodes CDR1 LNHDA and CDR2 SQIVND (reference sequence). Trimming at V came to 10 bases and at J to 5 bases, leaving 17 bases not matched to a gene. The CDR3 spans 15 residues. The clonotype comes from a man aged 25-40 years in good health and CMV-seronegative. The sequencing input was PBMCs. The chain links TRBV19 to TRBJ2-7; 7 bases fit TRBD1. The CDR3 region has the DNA TGTGCCACGCTCTTCGGACAGGCTGGTTTAAACGAGCAGTACTTC. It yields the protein CATLFGQAGLNEQYF.